The 19 T cell receptor beta chains presented below share a single source sample, sequenced in a study of blood T cell repertoires in COVID-19. Sequencing was performed with immunoSEQ multiplex PCR; in TCRdb, only in-frame clones are kept and a portion is missing. The data hold tens of thousands of clones, with around nine tenths observed a single time. The sequenced sample consisted of peripheral blood. These receptors came from a human donor in a cohort sampled during active COVID-19.

This chain links TRBV7-9 with TRBJ2-2, with 7 bases aligning to TRBD1. V lost 5 bases to trimming and J lost 6 bases; unmatched junction nucleotides: 12. Germline CDR1 is SEHNR and CDR2 is FQNEAQ (reference sequence). There are 16 residues in the CDR3. CDR3 in DNA: TGTGCCAGCAGCCCAGGGGGAATTGGTTGGCCCGGGGAGCTGTTTTTT. Translation: CASSPGGIGWPGELFF.

The J gene is TRBJ2-3, the V gene TRBV7-2; 7 nucleotides align to TRBD1. The CDR3 spans 16 residues. The V gene's germline CDR1 is SGHTA and CDR2 FQGNSA. V was clipped by 5 bases and J by 2 bases; unmatched bases: 10. CDR3 DNA: TGTGCCAGCAGCGTCAGGGGACAGATAAACACAGATACGCAGTATTTT. Translation gives CASSVRGQINTDTQYF.

The chain joins TRBV9 to TRBJ1-2; 8 bases fit TRBD1. V shed 0 bases and J 7 bases; nucleotides not matched to a gene: 11. This CDR3 is built from 16 residues. Germline assignment: CDR1 SGDLS and CDR2 YYNGEE. The CDR3 reads CASSVGVGQGAFGYTF. The CDR3 nucleotides read TGTGCCAGCAGCGTAGGGGTGGGGCAGGGGGCTTTTGGCTACACCTTC.

The chain links TRBV7-2 to TRBJ2-3; 7 positions match TRBD2. The CDR3 has 14 amino acids. J was trimmed by 6 bases and V by 4 bases; bases with no gene match: 7. The V gene's germline CDR1 is SGHTA and CDR2 FQGNSA. The CDR3 region has the DNA TGTGCCAGCAGCTCCGGGGCGGGAGCGGATACGCAGTATTTT. Encoded protein: CASSSGAGADTQYF. The entire variable domain, with the rest obtained from reference TRBV7-2 and TRBJ2-3, is as follows: GAGVSQSPSNKVTEKGKDVELRCDPISGHTALYWYRQSLGQGLEFLIYFQGNSAPDKSGLPSDRFSAERTGGSVSTLTIQRTQQEDSAVYLCASSSGAGADTQYFGPGTRLTVL.

The rearrangement joins TRBV19 to TRBJ2-2, with no clear D. The CDR3 spans 13 residues. From germline, CDR1 is LNHDA and CDR2 SQIVND (reference sequence). V was trimmed by 4 bases and J by 1 base, leaving 4 bases between them. This CDR3 is CASSTGNTGELFF. The CDR3 bases are TGTGCCAGTAGTACAGGGAACACCGGGGAGCTGTTTTTT. Full variable domain (outside the CDR3, taken from reference TRBV19 and TRBJ2-2): DGGITQSPKYLFRKEGQNVTLSCEQNLNHDAMYWYRQDPGQGLRLIYYSQIVNDFQKGDIAEGYSVSREKKESFPLTVTSAQKNPTAFYLCASSTGNTGELFFGEGSRLTVL.

The chain is built from TRBV29-1 and TRBJ1-2, with D uncertain. Germline loops: CDR1 SQVTM, CDR2 ANQGSEA. This CDR3 contains 12 residues. The V and J ends lost 4 bases and 3 bases respectively, with 9 bases between them. CDR3 DNA: TGCAGCGTTGGCCTGGCCTACTATGGCTACACCTTC. Its protein product is CSVGLAYYGYTF.

The chain has TRBV6-2 or TRBV6-3 and TRBJ2-7; unclear D gene. The CDR3 has 14 amino acids. V lost 0 bases and J 4 bases, leaving 10 bases between the germline ends. Germline assignment: CDR1 MNHEY and CDR2 SVGEGT. This CDR3 is CASSYSNSLYEQYF. The CDR3 coding sequence is TGTGCCAGCAGTTACTCGAACAGCCTTTACGAGCAGTACTTC.

J is TRBJ2-3 and V is TRBV5-4; the match to TRBD2 covers 11 bases. Trimming cost V 4 bases and J 6 bases; bases outside gene matches: 7. Germline V gene data show CDR1 as SGHNT and CDR2 as YYREEE (reference sequence). This CDR3 has 15 amino acids. The CDR3 region is CASSGRLAGLDTQYF. The DNA of the CDR3 is TGTGCCAGCAGCGGGCGACTAGCGGGGTTGGATACGCAGTATTTT.

V is TRBV28 and J is TRBJ1-5, with unresolved D. There are 12 residues in the CDR3. The V gene lost 10 bases and the J gene lost 0 bases, with 7 bases spanning the gap. Germline CDR1 MDHEN, CDR2 SYDVKM. The CDR3 coding sequence is TGTGCCACTGCGATTAGCAATCAGCCCCAGCATTTT. It codes for CATAISNQPQHF. Drawing the rest from reference TRBV28 and TRBJ1-5, the complete variable domain is DVKVTQSSRYLVKRTGEKVFLECVQDMDHENMFWYRQDPGLGLRLIYFSYDVKMKEKGDIPEGYSVSREKKERFSLILESASTNQTSMYLCATAISNQPQHFGDGTRLSIL.

J is TRBJ2-1 and V is TRBV27; TRBD2 is a possible D gene (6 bases). V was trimmed by 3 bases and J by 5 bases, leaving 8 bases between them. The CDR3 spans 13 residues. From germline, CDR1 is MNHEY and CDR2 SMNVEV (reference sequence). The CDR3 nucleotides read TGTGCCAGCAGTTTTCGGACTAACAATGAGCAGTTCTTC. Translating it yields CASSFRTNNEQFF.

V and J are TRBV7-9 and TRBJ2-7, with D maybe TRBD2 (6 bases). The CDR3 totals 16 residues. Trimming took 3 bases from V and 3 from J, leaving 18 bases between them. Germline loops: CDR1 SEHNR, CDR2 FQNEAQ (reference sequence). The CDR3 DNA reads as TGTGCCAGCAGCTTGGACGAATGGGGGACTCGCTACGAGCAGTACTTC. Residues: CASSLDEWGTRYEQYF.

The rearrangement links TRBV7-6 to TRBJ2-7; 9 bases match TRBD1. From germline, CDR1 is SGHVS and CDR2 FNYEAQ. This CDR3 spans 16 amino acids. The J segment lost 2 bases and the V segment lost 5 bases, leaving 10 bases of the junction unmatched. Written as DNA, the CDR3 is TGTGCCAGCAGCCCGCACCCACAGGGGGCTCCCTACGAGCAGTACTTC. Translation gives CASSPHPQGAPYEQYF.

This rearrangement joins TRBV6-2 or TRBV6-3 to TRBJ2-5, with 7 nucleotides matching TRBD1. The CDR3 extends over 14 amino acids. Germline V gives CDR1 MNHEY, CDR2 SVGEGT. The V segment lost 6 bases and the J segment 1 base; nucleotides outside the gene matches: 5. The CDR3 protein is CASSRGGSQETQYF. The CDR3 DNA is TGTGCCAGCAGCCGAGGGGGCAGCCAAGAGACCCAGTACTTC.

This chain uses TRBV5-4 with TRBJ2-3, with no clear D. The CDR3 is 14 amino acids. Germline V gives CDR1 SGHNT, CDR2 YYREEE (reference sequence). V was shortened by 0 bases and J by 6 bases, with 11 bases between the two germline ends. CDR3 amino acids: CASSLAGGDDTQYF. In DNA, the CDR3 is TGTGCCAGCAGCTTGGCGGGTGGCGACGATACGCAGTATTTT.

The V and J genes are TRBV5-1 and TRBJ2-1; 14 nucleotides match TRBD2. Trimming at V came to 3 bases and at J to 7 bases, leaving 3 bases not matched to a gene. The CDR3 length is 15 residues. Germline V lookup: CDR1 SGHRS, CDR2 YFSETQ. The chain's CDR3 is CASSWGLAGDNEQFF. The DNA of the CDR3 is TGCGCCAGCAGCTGGGGACTAGCGGGAGATAATGAGCAGTTCTTC.

CDR3 coding DNA: TGTGCCAGCTCTACGACGAGGGGCACAGATACGCAGTATTTT. This codes for CASSTTRGTDTQYF. The chain uses TRBV18 and TRBJ2-3; D may be TRBD2 (5 bases). V lost 6 bases to trimming and J lost 1 base, with 11 bases between them. Germline loops: CDR1 KGHSH, CDR2 LQKENI. The CDR3 runs to 14 residues.

This clone was counted a single time. This rearrangement joins TRBV6-2 or TRBV6-3 to TRBJ2-3; TRBD1 matches at 7 bases. The V segment lost 6 bases and the J segment 2 bases; nucleotides outside the gene matches: 8. The CDR3 extends over 15 amino acids. Germline V gene data show CDR1 as MNHEY and CDR2 as SVGEGT. The chain's CDR3 is CASSPDRVSTDTQYF. The CDR3 DNA reads TGTGCCAGCAGCCCTGACAGGGTCTCCACAGATACGCAGTATTTT.

This clone showed up just once. V is TRBV20-1 and J is TRBJ2-1; TRBD2 matches at 12 bases. The length of the CDR3 is 14 residues. Trimming took 3 bases from V and 7 from J; bases not matched to a gene: 4. The germline gives CDR1 DFQATT, CDR2 SNEGSKA (reference sequence). The CDR3 coding sequence is TGCAGTGCTAGTGCTAGCGGGAGGGCGAATGAGCAGTTCTTC. Protein: CSASASGRANEQFF.

The chain joins TRBV7-9 to TRBJ2-7, with 9 bases identical to TRBD1. The CDR3 sequence is 14 residues long. With V trimmed by 4 bases and J by 6 bases, 7 bases remained unmatched. CDR1 and CDR2 from the germline V gene are SEHNR and FQNEAQ (reference sequence). The CDR3 loop is CASSSTGTGTEQYF. CDR3 coding DNA: TGTGCCAGCAGCTCCACAGGGACAGGGACCGAGCAGTACTTC.